This T cell receptor beta chain was recorded in a study of blood T cell repertoires in COVID-19. The assay was immunoSEQ multiplex PCR, and TCRdb's table has in-frame clones only and misses some. The data show more than 250,000 clones, with approximately 86% seen just once and 0.7% held by the top ten. Trimming shortened V by 6 bases and J by 7 bases, and 13 bases separated the two germline ends. This CDR3 region has 14 residues. CDR1 is SEHNR and CDR2 is FQNEAQ in the germline V gene (reference sequence). This clonotype was sampled from a human donor in a cohort sampled during active COVID-19. The specimen was peripheral blood. The chain employs TRBV7-9 and TRBJ1-6; TRBD1 might be the D (5 bases). The DNA of the CDR3 is TGTGCCAGCAGAAAGACAGAGTCCAATTCACCCCTCCACTTT. Translated, it gives CASRKTESNSPLHF.